This T cell receptor (beta chain) was captured by sequencing in a study of OX40 agonist ivuxolimab in advanced cancers. Study summary: Patients enrolled in dose escalation were diagnosed with hepatocellular carcinoma, melanoma, renal cell or head and neck cancer. Patients achieving partial responses numbered three: one hepatocellular carcinoma case and two cutaneous melanoma cases.

Blood sampling was done at baseline, cycle 4 day 1, and cycle 7 day 1. The V end was cut by 0 bases, the J end by 0 bases, with 9 bases between. CDR1 is PRHDT and CDR2 is FYEKMQ in the germline V gene (reference sequence). The CDR3 runs to 16 residues. The protocol was immunoSEQ multiplex PCR, while the TCRdb copy is restricted to in-frame clones and leaves out a portion. Among 75,000 to 90,000 clones listed, roughly 92% were seen once. Study-wide results and limits: In the expanded peripheral T cells, antigen specificity was never determined.

Turning to this clone: No antigen is known for it.

This TCR was sampled from an adult with an advanced solid tumor such as melanoma, head and neck, liver or kidney cancer. J is TRBJ1-5 and V is TRBV13; no firm D call. Sequences were derived from CD4+ or CD8+ T cells sorted from blood, sampled in a trial of the OX40 agonist ivuxolimab. CDR3 sequence: CASSLGGPHSNQPQHF. DNA for the CDR3: TGTGCCAGCAGCTTAGGAGGCCCCCATAGCAATCAGCCCCAGCATTTT.